This T cell receptor (beta chain) stems from a study of T-cell reconstitution after alpha-beta-depleted transplantation in children. The junction had 6 bases not matched to a gene; V was cut back by 3 bases and J by 5 bases. Germline-derived CDR1 and CDR2 are MDHEN and SYDVKM. This CDR3 has 15 residues. Unique molecular identifiers were used in preparing the TCRbeta library. Each CDR3 protein is one row after TCRdb ran MiXCR on the PCR reads. The sample lists about 92,000 distinct CDR3 sequences, approximately 12% occurring once. This clonotype appeared many times. This TCR came from a human donor who donated a stem cell graft to a child with inherited bone marrow failure. The sample in question was PBMCs from the stem cell graft donor, obtained from the stem cell graft. V and J are TRBV28 and TRBJ2-3; 9 bases align to TRBD2. CDR3 protein: CASSLWAGGEDTQYF. The CDR3 nucleotides read TGTGCCAGCAGTTTGTGGGCGGGAGGGGAAGATACGCAGTATTTT. Full variable domain (missing parts from reference TRBV28 and TRBJ2-3): DVKVTQSSRYLVKRTGEKVFLECVQDMDHENMFWYRQDPGLGLRLIYFSYDVKMKEKGDIPEGYSVSREKKERFSLILESASTNQTSMYLCASSLWAGGEDTQYFGPGTRLTVL.